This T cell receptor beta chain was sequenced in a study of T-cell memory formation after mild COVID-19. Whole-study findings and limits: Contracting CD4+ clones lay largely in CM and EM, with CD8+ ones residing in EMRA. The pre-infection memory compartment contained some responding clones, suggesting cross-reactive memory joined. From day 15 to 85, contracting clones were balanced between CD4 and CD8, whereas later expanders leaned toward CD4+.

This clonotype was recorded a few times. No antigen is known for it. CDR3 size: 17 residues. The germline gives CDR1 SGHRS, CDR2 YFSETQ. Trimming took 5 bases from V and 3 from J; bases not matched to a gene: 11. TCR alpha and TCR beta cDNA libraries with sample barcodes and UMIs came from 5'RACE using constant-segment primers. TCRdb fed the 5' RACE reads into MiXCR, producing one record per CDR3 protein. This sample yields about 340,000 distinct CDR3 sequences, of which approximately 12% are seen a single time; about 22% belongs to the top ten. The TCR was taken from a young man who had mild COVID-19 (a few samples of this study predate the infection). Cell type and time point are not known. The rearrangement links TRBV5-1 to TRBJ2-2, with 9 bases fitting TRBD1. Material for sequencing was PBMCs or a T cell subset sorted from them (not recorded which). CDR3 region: CASRYRGPTTYTGELFF. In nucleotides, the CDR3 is TGCGCCAGCAGGTACAGGGGGCCCACTACCTACACCGGGGAGCTGTTTTTT.